This TCR beta chain emerged from a study of radiotherapy plus CTLA-4 blockade in lung cancer (dated by TCRdb to 2016 to 2019). Study-wide context: Objective responses were observed in 15% to 20% of enrolled patients, and disease control was achieved in 30% to 40%.

Relative to germline, V is 3 bases shorter and J is 7 bases shorter, with 10 bases between their ends. CDR1 and CDR2 are read off the germline V gene as SNHLY and FYNNEI. Its CDR3 holds 13 amino acids, cysteine through phenylalanine. Left in the record is the CDR3 DNA by itself, 39 bases read in frame from the first base. In this study, focal radiation therapy paired with CTLA-4 blockade (ipilimumab) was tested in patients who had chemo-refractory metastatic non-small-cell lung cancer. Library prep was done by the immunoSEQ multiplex PCR assay. The clones in this table, taken by TCRdb from immuneACCESS, are in-frame only. Not every clone is retained; where verified, under half of the shortfall comes from an unresolved V gene, and the cause of the rest is unknown. Across this sample there are around 72,000 clones, with about 80% seen only once. The ten largest clones take up less than 7.5% of the sample.

Beyond this particular receptor, the publication reports: Increased serum interferon-beta after radiation, together with early dynamic changes in blood T cell clones, were reported to be the strongest predictors of response. After treatment with radiotherapy and ipilimumab, TCR clones that came from tumors expanded in the peripheral blood.

Details on this clone: It has no known antigen specificity. The input lacks base qualities; no much larger clone sits a single base away.

Source: peripheral blood, taken from a patient treated with radiotherapy plus ipilimumab. This clonotype was obtained from a human donor with non-small cell lung cancer who had a complete response to radiotherapy plus ipilimumab. Recombination joined TRBV2 with TRBJ2-1, with the D segment identity uncertain. The DNA sequence is given as TGTGCCAGCAGTGAGGAGTCCGAGAATGAGCAGTTCTTC. This is translated as CASSEESENEQFF.